This T cell receptor beta chain derives from a study of vaccination and CD4 T cells after COVID-19. The Oncomine TCR Beta short-read assay sequenced DNA from cultured CD4+ T cells. TCRdb fed the PCR reads into MiXCR, producing one record per CDR3 protein. The data show fewer than 20,000 distinct CDR3 sequences, over 50% seen once. The CDR3 loop spans 14 amino acids. Deletions cut 6 bases from V and 2 bases from J, with 14 bases between. In germline, CDR1 is MNHNS, CDR2 SASEGT. Indicated treatment: approximately nine-day PBMC culture with coronavirus spike peptide pools or control peptides (ViraFEST assay). When roughly 10 days of culture had elapsed, CD4+ T cells were isolated by negative selection. With respect to this clonotype: Its antigen is currently unknown.

The sequence derives from a human donor who had recovered from COVID-19. The gene calls are TRBV6-1 and TRBJ2-7; maybe TRBD2 (5 bases). Specimen: CD4+ T cells from blood, cultured in vitro. The CDR3 sequence: CASSPTRPAYEQYF. As DNA, the CDR3 is TGTGCCAGCAGCCCCACTAGGCCCGCCTACGAGCAGTACTTC.